The rows below give T cell receptor beta chains drawn from one sample of a study of CD4 and CD8 cells across lung adenocarcinoma regions. TCRdb reprocessed the PCR reads with MiXCR, giving one entry per CDR3 protein. Of thousands of distinct CDR3 sequences in the sample, almost 60% were seen once. The sequenced sample consisted of CD4+ T cells from the center of a lung tumor. The receptors shown here come from a male donor with lung adenocarcinoma. The CD4 and CD8 labels of this study may be unreliable. The CDR3 runs from the conserved cysteine through the conserved F or W. Each record gives: CDR3 DNA, CDR3 protein, V gene, J gene, D gene, clone size. A D gene is named only where the DNA matches it firmly. For some rows the clone size is stated as once, few or many, or as a class when expanded; others skip it.

TGTGCCAGCGCCGACAGGGTGTATGGCTACACCTTC	CASADRVYGYTF	TRBV6-1	TRBJ1-2	TRBD1	few
TGTGCCAGCCGGAGGGACTGGCAGCCACAGTTGGAGCAGTACTTC	CASRRDWQPQLEQYF	TRBV7-8	TRBJ2-7	.	few
TGCGCCAGCAGTGTGACGGGTTCTGGAAACACCATATATTTT	CASSVTGSGNTIYF	TRBV10-2	TRBJ1-3	.	.
TGTGCCAGCAGCTTCGCCGGGACAGGGCTAGAGACCCAGTACTTC	CASSFAGTGLETQYF	TRBV7-2	TRBJ2-5	TRBD1	large
TGTGCCAGCAGTGAAGCCCCAGGCAATGAGCAGTTCTTC	CASSEAPGNEQFF	TRBV6-1	TRBJ2-1	.	.
TGTGCCACCAGTGACCCCCTTTGGTCGGGGCTGTGGGGCAAAAACATTCAGTATTTT	CATSDPLWSGLWGKNIQYF	TRBV24-1	TRBJ2-3	.	.